This is a list of T cell receptor beta chains from one sample in a study of T cells after yellow fever vaccination. TCRdb reprocessed the 5' RACE reads with MiXCR, giving one entry per CDR3 protein. The sample holds just over 300,000 distinct CDR3 sequences, around 4% seen once. This specimen was PBMCs, taken on the day of the yellow fever booster vaccination. The receptors here all came from a man younger than 35 who received the YFV17D yellow fever vaccine. Both conserved end residues are part of each CDR3. Each record gives: CDR3 DNA, CDR3 protein, D gene, clone size, V gene, J gene. The D gene is left open where the match is weak. Size is omitted from some rows. Given values are once, few, many or a class for expanded clones.

TGCAGTAATCAGGGGGGTTTCACAGATACGCAGTATTTT	CSNQGGFTDTQYF	-	many	TRBV20-1	TRBJ2-3
TGTGCCATCAGTGAGTCCGAATATCTGGAGACCCAGTACTTC	CAISESEYLETQYF	-	many	TRBV10-3	TRBJ2-5
TGCGCCAGCAGCTTGGCCGAGGGGAGGGCTACGCAGTATTTT	CASSLAEGRATQYF	TRBD2	-	TRBV5-1	TRBJ2-3
TGTGCCAGCAGCTTGGGGCAGTCATCTAACTATGGCTACACCTTC	CASSLGQSSNYGYTF	-	few	TRBV5-5	TRBJ1-2
TGTGCCAGCAGTTTCAGACTAGCGGGACTAGGTGAGCAGTTCTTC	CASSFRLAGLGEQFF	TRBD2	many	TRBV12-3/TRBV12-4	TRBJ2-1
TGTGCCATCAGTAATAGCGGGGGACTTTACAATGAGCAGTTCTTC	CAISNSGGLYNEQFF	TRBD2	many	TRBV10-3	TRBJ2-1
TGTGCCAGCAGCGTATCCGGGGCCTCAAATGAAAAACTGTTTTTT	CASSVSGASNEKLFF	-	many	TRBV9	TRBJ1-4
TGCAGTGCTAGTGGCGGGACAGCAGGGTACTACACCTTC	CSASGGTAGYYTF	TRBD1	many	TRBV20-1	TRBJ1-2
TGCAGTGCTACCCAAGTGCGCGGGGGGCCCGGATACAATGAGCAGTTCTTC	CSATQVRGGPGYNEQFF	TRBD2	many	TRBV20-1	TRBJ2-1
TGTGCCAGCGGCTTTACAGACACCGGGGAGCTGTTTTTT	CASGFTDTGELFF	-	few	TRBV6-5	TRBJ2-2
TGTGCCAGCTCTCCCGAGACAGGGGAAAATTCACCCCTCCACTTT	CASSPETGENSPLHF	TRBD1	few	TRBV18	TRBJ1-6
TGTGCCAGCAGCTCCATAGACGGGGCAGATACGCAGTATTTT	CASSSIDGADTQYF	-	few	TRBV7-3	TRBJ2-3
TGTGCCAGCACCTCGGGACTTCAGAACACCGGGGAGCTGTTTTTT	CASTSGLQNTGELFF	-	many	TRBV2	TRBJ2-2
TGTGCCAGCAGTTTACTCCAGGCCGGGGAGCTGTTTTTT	CASSLLQAGELFF	-	-	TRBV12-3/TRBV12-4	TRBJ2-2
TGTGCCAGCAGCTTGGCGTCTTGGTCCCACTATGGCTACACCTTC	CASSLASWSHYGYTF	-	-	TRBV5-8	TRBJ1-2
TGTGCCAGCGCCGCACAGGGACCCGGGGAGCTGTTTTTT	CASAAQGPGELFF	-	many	TRBV12-3/TRBV12-4	TRBJ2-2
TGTGCCAGCACCGACGGACGCACTCAGGGGGAGACCCAGTACTTC	CASTDGRTQGETQYF	-	-	TRBV6-2/TRBV6-3	TRBJ2-5
TGTGCCAGCAGCCAAGTCGCGCCGGGATCAGGGGGCTACACCTTC	CASSQVAPGSGGYTF	-	many	TRBV4-2	TRBJ1-2
TGTGCCAGCAGTCGGGACTATTCCAACGAGCAGTACTTC	CASSRDYSNEQYF	TRBD2	many	TRBV5-4	TRBJ2-7
TGCGCCAGCAGCCGAGATTTCGGCGGTAGCGGGGGGGCCGTGGGCGGGGAGCTGTTTTTT	CASSRDFGGSGGAVGGELFF	TRBD2	-	TRBV4-1	TRBJ2-2
TGTGCCAGTCGTGGGACAGGGGGTTTTTCGGAGACCCAGTACTTC	CASRGTGGFSETQYF	TRBD1	-	TRBV6-2/TRBV6-3	TRBJ2-5
TGCGCCAGCAGCTTGCAAGAGGGTGGCAACTATGGCTACACCTTC	CASSLQEGGNYGYTF	-	few	TRBV5-1	TRBJ1-2
TGTGCCAGCAGTTACTCGGGGGCCTTCGACGTTGGAAACACCATATATTTT	CASSYSGAFDVGNTIYF	-	many	TRBV6-5	TRBJ1-3
TGTGCCAGCAGCCTAGCGGGACAGGGGGTTATCAAGCAGTTCTTC	CASSLAGQGVIKQFF	TRBD1	few	TRBV12-3/TRBV12-4	TRBJ2-1
TGTGCCAGCAGTTACGTCGGGGGCCTATACTTCTTC	CASSYVGGLYFF	-	many	TRBV6-2/TRBV6-3	TRBJ2-1
TGTGCCAGCAGTGAGGTCGGCGGGTACAATGAGCAGTTCTTC	CASSEVGGYNEQFF	-	few	TRBV25-1	TRBJ2-1
TGTGCCAGCAGCTCAGCGGTGGCTGCAACCACAGATACGCAGTATTTT	CASSSAVAATTDTQYF	-	-	TRBV5-4	TRBJ2-3
TGTGCCAGCAGTGCTAGGGACAGGAGCTCCTATAATTCACCCCTCCACTTT	CASSARDRSSYNSPLHF	TRBD1	few	TRBV6-1	TRBJ1-6
TGTGCCAGCAGCCAAGATCAAGGCAGATTGGCTTTCTTT	CASSQDQGRLAFF	-	few	TRBV4-2	TRBJ1-1
TGCGCCAGCAGCCAAGACCACGGGCCGGTCCGGGGTGGCTACACCTTC	CASSQDHGPVRGGYTF	-	many	TRBV4-1	TRBJ1-2
TGCGCCAGCAGCTCTCCCCTAGCGGGGGGGGACAATGAGCAGTTCTTC	CASSSPLAGGDNEQFF	TRBD2	few	TRBV5-1	TRBJ2-1
TGTGCCAGCAGTCTCATAGGAGGAGGAAGCACAGATACGCAGTATTTT	CASSLIGGGSTDTQYF	-	-	TRBV6-5	TRBJ2-3
TGTGCCAGCAGGCGGGACAGAGACGGGGAGCTGTTTTTT	CASRRDRDGELFF	-	few	TRBV6-5	TRBJ2-2
TGTGCCAGCAGTGATTTAGGACTGGAAACTTTCTTT	CASSDLGLETFF	-	few	TRBV2	TRBJ1-1
TGTGCCAGCAGCCTCACAGGCGCCAAGAGGAATGGCTACACCTTC	CASSLTGAKRNGYTF	-	many	TRBV7-4	TRBJ1-2
TGTGCCAGCAGCTTAGATTTTAGCGGGGGGTTGAACACCGGGGAGCTGTTTTTT	CASSLDFSGGLNTGELFF	TRBD2	many	TRBV7-2	TRBJ2-2
TGCAGTGCTAGAGATTCCCGGGCCCCGGGCTTGAAGACCCAGTACTTC	CSARDSRAPGLKTQYF	-	many	TRBV20-1	TRBJ2-5
TGCAGTGCTAGAATCTCAGGGAGTAACTATGGCTACACCTTC	CSARISGSNYGYTF	-	few	TRBV20-1	TRBJ1-2
TGTGCCAGCTCACCGGCGACAGGGACGGATTCACCCCTCCACTTT	CASSPATGTDSPLHF	TRBD1	-	TRBV18	TRBJ1-6
TGTGCCACCAGCCGGACAGGGTCCGGCAATGAGCAGTTCTTC	CATSRTGSGNEQFF	TRBD1	few	TRBV24-1	TRBJ2-1
TGTGCCAGCAGGGAGACAGTATGGGGTCAGCCCCAGCATTTT	CASRETVWGQPQHF	-	-	TRBV4-2	TRBJ1-5
TGCGCCAGCAGCAGAGGGACAGGGGGCAGGAATACGCAGTATTTT	CASSRGTGGRNTQYF	TRBD1	many	TRBV5-1	TRBJ2-3
TGTGCCAGCAGCCAAGGGACTAGCGGGACTAGCTCCTACAATGAGCAGTTCTTC	CASSQGTSGTSSYNEQFF	TRBD2	many	TRBV4-2	TRBJ2-1
TGTGCCAGCAGTTTAGAGGCTCCCGCTCTTATCACCGGGGAGCTGTTTTTT	CASSLEAPALITGELFF	-	few	TRBV27	TRBJ2-2
TGTGCCTCCCTCGGGGTAAAGAACACCGGGGAGCTGTTTTTT	CASLGVKNTGELFF	-	many	TRBV5-6	TRBJ2-2
TGTGCCAGCAGTTGGGGGGGCGAGGGGGAGCAGTTCTTC	CASSWGGEGEQFF	-	many	TRBV28	TRBJ2-1
TGCAGTGCTAGAGTCGGCGGGGGGGCAGATACGCAGTATTTT	CSARVGGGADTQYF	TRBD2	-	TRBV20-1	TRBJ2-3
TGTGCCTGGAGTCTGAGGGGGTACGTTCAGCCCCAGCATTTT	CAWSLRGYVQPQHF	-	-	TRBV30	TRBJ1-5
TGTGCCAGCAACCCTCGGGACACCAACAGAGAAAAACTGTTTTTT	CASNPRDTNREKLFF	-	few	TRBV5-6	TRBJ1-4
TGCAGCGTTGAAGGGGGGGTGGGAGCCTTATCTTCAGAGACCCAGTACTTC	CSVEGGVGALSSETQYF	-	-	TRBV29-1	TRBJ2-5
TGCAGTGCTAGAGATCCCTTAGCGGGGGGGGAGACCCAGTACTTC	CSARDPLAGGETQYF	TRBD2	-	TRBV20-1	TRBJ2-5
TGCGCCAGCAGCCCGGGCCCAACAGCCTACGAGCAGTACTTC	CASSPGPTAYEQYF	-	many	TRBV5-1	TRBJ2-7
TGTGCCAGCAGCAGCTGGACTAGCGGGTTCTCCTACGAGCAGTACTTC	CASSSWTSGFSYEQYF	TRBD2	-	TRBV7-9	TRBJ2-7